One and the same sample provided the 14 T cell receptor beta chains below, sequenced in a study of blood T cell repertoires in COVID-19. Libraries were prepared by immunoSEQ multiplex PCR; TCRdb keeps only in-frame clonotypes and omits some of them. The data hold 200,000 to 250,000 clones, with approximately 86% observed a single time. Material for sequencing was peripheral blood. The receptors were sampled from a man aged 18 to 30 with active or convalescent COVID-19.

The chain is built from TRBV28 and TRBJ1-2; possibly TRBD1 for D (6 bases). The CDR3 runs to 13 residues. Germline loops: CDR1 MDHEN, CDR2 SYDVKM. V was trimmed by 3 bases and J by 8 bases, leaving 13 bases between them. The CDR3 DNA follows: TGTGCCAGCAGTTTCGATGGGGGCAGCGGCTACACCTTC. Residues: CASSFDGGSGYTF.

In its sample, this clone was seen a few times. The chain links TRBV5-4 to TRBJ2-7; 8 nucleotides agree with TRBD2. V was clipped by 3 bases and J by 2 bases; unmatched bases: 7. Germline CDR1 and CDR2: SGHNT and YYREEE (reference sequence). The CDR3 extends over 15 amino acids. The CDR3 is CASSWEGAGAYEQYF. CDR3 coding DNA: TGTGCCAGCAGCTGGGAGGGAGCGGGAGCCTACGAGCAGTACTTC.

The chain links TRBV30 to TRBJ2-1, with 7 bases fitting TRBD2. Germline CDR1 reads GTSNPN; CDR2 reads SVGIG (reference sequence). This CDR3 spans 14 amino acids. The V and J ends lost 5 bases and 8 bases, in that order; junction bases with no gene match: 12. CDR3: CAWAALGGSDEQFF. The CDR3 coding sequence is TGTGCCTGGGCGGCACTAGGCGGGAGCGATGAGCAGTTCTTC.

V is TRBV4-3 and J is TRBJ2-2, with D tentatively TRBD2 (5 bases). V lost 3 bases, J lost 5 bases, and 10 bases lay in between. CDR1 and CDR2 from the germline V gene are LGHNA and YSLEER. CDR3 length: 14 amino acids. The CDR3 DNA reads TGCGCCAGCAGCCACACTAGAGCGACCGGGGAGCTGTTTTTT. The encoded protein is CASSHTRATGELFF.

The chain has TRBV7-2 and TRBJ2-5; D is perhaps TRBD2 (6 bases). This CDR3 comprises 15 residues. V was clipped by 6 bases and J by 3 bases, with 17 bases between them. CDR1 and CDR2 (germline): SGHTA, FQGNSA. CDR3 bases: TGTGCCAGCAGTTTCGGGACTTTCGGGAAAGAGACCCAGTACTTC. The encoded protein is CASSFGTFGKETQYF.

This clone has just one count. The chain couples TRBV5-1 to TRBJ2-3; 9 bases line up with TRBD2. This CDR3 spans 16 amino acids. Trimming took 1 base from V and 4 from J; bases not matched to a gene: 7. In germline, CDR1 is SGHRS, CDR2 YFSETQ. The CDR3 nucleotides are TGCGCCAGCAGCTTGTCTTTAGCGGGAGCCTCAGATACGCAGTATTTT. It yields the protein CASSLSLAGASDTQYF.

V usage is TRBV20-1 and J usage is TRBJ2-1; D unresolved. CDR1 DFQATT and CDR2 SNEGSKA come from the germline V gene (reference sequence). Trimming shortened V by 6 bases and J by 4 bases, and 7 bases separated the two germline ends. The CDR3 covers 11 residues. The CDR3 loop reads CSALTYNEQFF. The CDR3 DNA reads TGCAGTGCCTTAACTTACAATGAGCAGTTCTTC.

J is TRBJ1-3 and V is TRBV4-2; 9 bases align to TRBD1. This CDR3 has 15 residues. V trimming: 1 base; J trimming: 2 bases; junction bases outside the gene matches: 0. The germline V gene encodes CDR1 LGHNA and CDR2 YNFKEQ. CDR3 region: CASSQGTGAGNTIYF. The CDR3 nucleotides read TGTGCCAGCAGCCAAGGGACAGGGGCTGGAAACACCATATATTTT.

The J gene is TRBJ2-7, the V gene TRBV5-1, with D perhaps TRBD1 (5 bases). The V and J ends lost 4 bases and 5 bases respectively, with 13 bases between them. CDR1 SGHRS and CDR2 YFSETQ come from the germline V gene. CDR3 length equals 13 residues. Written as DNA, the CDR3 is TGCGCCAGCAGCGGGGCAATGGGTCACGAGCAGTACTTC. Encoded protein: CASSGAMGHEQYF.

The rearrangement uses TRBV19 and TRBJ1-5; D unclear. Germline V gene sequence: CDR1 LNHDA, CDR2 SQIVND (reference sequence). This CDR3 comprises 14 residues. Trimming pared 0 bases from V and 0 bases from J, leaving 3 bases between. DNA for the CDR3: TGTGCCAGTAGTATAGACAATAGCAATCAGCCCCAGCATTTT. Protein sequence: CASSIDNSNQPQHF.

The chain links TRBV27 to TRBJ1-1, with D possibly being TRBD1 (6 bases). The CDR3 consists of 14 residues. Trimming shortened V by 5 bases and J by 5 bases, and 15 bases separated the two germline ends. CDR1 is MNHEY, CDR2 SMNVEV, per germline (reference sequence). The CDR3 reads CASSPFRGWTEAFF. The CDR3 DNA reads as TGTGCCAGCAGTCCCTTCAGGGGTTGGACTGAAGCTTTCTTT.

This chain connects TRBV7-7 to TRBJ2-7; TRBD2 is a possible D gene (6 bases). CDR3 length equals 15 residues. Germline V lookup: CDR1 SSHAT, CDR2 FNYEAQ (reference sequence). V lost 5 bases, J lost 5 bases, and 19 bases lay in between. Written as DNA, the CDR3 is TGTGCCAGCAGCCCGTCCTTTTCAACGGGAGACGAGCAGTACTTC. Protein sequence: CASSPSFSTGDEQYF.

This chain links TRBV19 with TRBJ2-7; 8 bases map to TRBD2. The germline gives CDR1 LNHDA, CDR2 SQIVND (reference sequence). Trimming took 3 bases from V and 3 from J; bases not matched to a gene: 13. CDR3 length: 17 amino acids. The CDR3: CASSISGGASGSYEQYF. CDR3 DNA sequence: TGTGCCAGTAGTATCTCTGGGGGAGCCAGCGGGAGCTACGAGCAGTACTTC.

This chain uses TRBV27 with TRBJ2-7, with D perhaps matching TRBD2 (5 bases). The V gene's germline CDR1 is MNHEY and CDR2 SMNVEV (reference sequence). Trimming removed 7 bases at V and 5 bases at J, with 15 bases between. The CDR3 consists of 13 residues. CDR3 sequence reads: CASNGVLNNEQYF. DNA for the CDR3: TGTGCCAGCAACGGGGTGCTCAACAACGAGCAGTACTTC.